The clone carrying this T cell receptor (beta chain) was detected ten times or more. Its antigen is still unknown. This sample was taken from a study of blood T cells in healthy people across ages. Study outcomes and limitations: The study found more naive CD4+ cells and higher diversity in long-lived than aged donors.

After removal of 3 bases from V and 5 bases from J, the junction contained 5 bases not matched to a gene. The CDR3 totals 15 residues. It was with a sample-barcoded 5' primer and a J-beta primer mix that a second PCR of roughly 6 to 12 cycles was run. TCRdb reprocessed the 5' RACE reads via MiXCR and lists one record per CDR3 protein. The sample carries 870,000 or so distinct CDR3 sequences, 29% recorded once. The sequence came from a woman aged 80 or over in good health. This sequence joins TRBV12-3 or TRBV12-4 and TRBJ2-1; 9 bases fit TRBD2. Material for sequencing was blood. CDR3 DNA: TGTGCCAGCAGTTTGGCGGGGGGGCCTAACAATGAGCAGTTCTTC. It specifies CASSLAGGPNNEQFF.